Below are 16 T cell receptor beta chains sequenced from a single sample in a study of T cells in Graves' hyperthyroidism and ophthalmopathy. Amplification of TCR beta CDR3 regions used RNA as the template. RT-PCR in the first round (using the HTBI primer set) targeted the TCR CDR3. MiXCR, run by TCRdb on the multiplex PCR reads, gives a single entry per CDR3 protein. The sample consists of 700,000 to 950,000 distinct CDR3 sequences, about 35% of them appearing once. Sequencing was done on a sample of blood. The receptors shown here come from a middle-aged woman with Graves' hyperthyroidism.

The rearrangement joins TRBV7-8 to TRBJ1-4; TRBD1 aligns across 7 bases. This CDR3 is built from 15 residues. Germline assignment: CDR1 SGHVS and CDR2 FQNEAQ. Trimming removed 5 bases from V and 4 bases from J; junction bases left unmatched: 7. As DNA, the CDR3 is TGTGCCAGCAGCCCGTCAGGGGGAGTTAATGAAAAACTGTTTTTT. The encoded protein is CASSPSGGVNEKLFF.

Note on this clonotype: This could be a read error, since a much larger clone is one nucleotide away. The final CDR3 position lacks the conserved phenylalanine or tryptophan, pointing to a likely read error. The gene calls are TRBV7-8 and TRBJ1-1, with a possible D match to TRBD1 (6 bases). Trimming pared 8 bases from V and 8 bases from J, leaving 18 bases between. The length of the CDR3 is 13 residues. Germline V gene sequence: CDR1 SGHVS, CDR2 FQNEAQ. CDR3 nucleotides: TGTGCCAGCGCTACCGGGGAGGGGGGGGAAGCTTTCCTT. Protein: CASATGEGGEAFL.

The V gene is TRBV7-2, the J gene TRBJ1-2; 7 bases map to TRBD1. The CDR3 runs 14 residues. Trimming at V came to 5 bases and at J to 4 bases, leaving 7 bases not matched to a gene. CDR1 and CDR2 (germline): SGHTA, FQGNSA. The CDR3 reads CASSRARDSYGYTF. The CDR3 nucleotides read TGTGCCAGCAGCCGGGCTCGGGACAGCTATGGCTACACCTTC.

The V and J genes are TRBV20-1 and TRBJ2-5; TRBD1 agrees at 9 bases. Trimming removed 5 bases from V and 2 bases from J; junction bases left unmatched: 9. The length of the CDR3 is 15 residues. Germline-derived CDR1 and CDR2 are DFQATT and SNEGSKA (reference sequence). The chain's CDR3 is CSALETGGGQETQYF. DNA for the CDR3: TGCAGTGCTTTAGAGACAGGGGGGGGACAAGAGACCCAGTACTTC.

This clonotype was detected ten times or more. CDR3 region: CASEDRFSYEQYF. Written as DNA, the CDR3 is TGTGCCAGTGAGGACAGGTTCTCCTACGAGCAGTACTTC. The chain combines TRBV6-5 with TRBJ2-7; 7 bases are shared with TRBD1. V lost 9 bases to trimming and J lost 0 bases; unmatched junction nucleotides: 5. Per germline, CDR1 MNHEY and CDR2 SVGAGI. The CDR3 consists of 13 residues.

The chain recombines TRBV19 with TRBJ2-7; 8 nucleotides align to TRBD1. This CDR3 comprises 16 residues. Germline trimming cut 6 bases from V and 3 bases from J; bases unmatched to any gene: 13. Germline V CDR1 and CDR2: LNHDA, SQIVND (reference sequence). The CDR3 DNA reads TGTGCCAGTAGGAAAGAGGGCAGGGGGCAACTCTACGAGCAGTACTTC. Protein sequence: CASRKEGRGQLYEQYF.

The chain employs TRBV7-9 and TRBJ2-1; D might be TRBD2 (6 bases). From germline, CDR1 is SEHNR and CDR2 FQNEAQ (reference sequence). The CDR3 contains 12 residues. V was clipped by 5 bases and J by 8 bases, with 10 bases between them. As DNA, the CDR3 is TGTGCCAGCAGCAGACTAGATTATGAGCAGTTCTTC. Encoded protein: CASSRLDYEQFF. Filled out from reference TRBV7-9 and TRBJ2-1, the complete variable domain reads DTGVSQNPRHKITKRGQNVTFRCDPISEHNRLYWYRQTLGQGPEFLTYFQNEAQLEKSRLLSDRFSAERPKGSFSTLEIQRTEQGDSAMYLCASSRLDYEQFFGPGTRLTVL.

A remark on this clonotype: A much larger clone lies a single base off, so this may be a read error. The V gene is TRBV7-9, the J gene TRBJ2-7; possibly TRBD1 for D (5 bases). Germline V gene sequence: CDR1 SEHNR, CDR2 FQNEAQ (reference sequence). This CDR3 region has 15 residues. V was cut by 5 bases and J by 6 bases, with 20 bases left in between. CDR3 coding DNA: TGTGCCAGCAGCCAAGGGGAAGGGGAAATCTGCGAGCAGTACTTC. Translating it yields CASSQGEGEICEQYF. Full variable domain (outside the CDR3, taken from reference TRBV7-9 and TRBJ2-7): DTGVSQNPRHKITKRGQNVTFRCDPISEHNRLYWYRQTLGQGPEFLTYFQNEAQLEKSRLLSDRFSAERPKGSFSTLEIQRTEQGDSAMYLCASSQGEGEICEQYFGPGTRLTVT.

This clonotype was detected many times. The genes are TRBV29-1 and TRBJ1-2; D is possibly TRBD1 (5 bases). V was shortened by 6 bases and J by 4 bases, with 12 bases between the two germline ends. The germline V gene encodes CDR1 SQVTM and CDR2 ANQGSEA. The CDR3 consists of 12 residues. CDR3 protein: CSVYAGGYGYTF. Written as DNA, the CDR3 is TGCAGCGTCTACGCTGGGGGCTATGGCTACACCTTC.

Only a few counts were recorded for this clonotype. The chain has TRBV6-2 or TRBV6-3 and TRBJ2-7; tentative D call: TRBD1 (5 bases). Germline loops: CDR1 MNHEY, CDR2 SVGEGT. V gave up 2 bases and J gave up 1 base, with 9 bases separating them. The CDR3 has 14 residues. The CDR3 DNA sequence: TGTGCCAGCAGTTACGAGACAGATTCCTACGAGCAGTACTTC. As protein: CASSYETDSYEQYF.

The V and J genes are TRBV14 and TRBJ2-7; a weak D match, TRBD2 (5 bases). Germline V gene data show CDR1 as SGHDN and CDR2 as FVKESK. The CDR3 totals 15 residues. Deletions cut 3 bases from V and 2 bases from J, with 14 bases between. CDR3 nucleotides: TGTGCCAGCAGCCACCGGGAACGGTTAACCTACGAGCAGTACTTC. The encoded protein is CASSHRERLTYEQYF.

Ten or more counts support this clonotype. J is TRBJ2-5 and V is TRBV12-3 or TRBV12-4, with D possibly being TRBD2 (5 bases). The V gene lost 6 bases and the J gene lost 4 bases, with 18 bases spanning the gap. This CDR3 is 15 amino acids long. CDR3 nucleotides: TGTGCCAGCAGACCGGCCGGGCAAGGAGGAGAGACCCAGTACTTC. This codes for CASRPAGQGGETQYF.

This clonotype was picked up a small number of times. The chain recombines TRBV7-9 with TRBJ2-6; tentatively, D is TRBD2 (6 bases). The CDR3 has 17 amino acids. The V end was cut by 2 bases, the J end by 4 bases, with 15 bases between. The germline gives CDR1 SEHNR, CDR2 FQNEAQ (reference sequence). The CDR3 protein is CASSLTNRGWGANVLTF. The CDR3 DNA reads TGTGCCAGCAGCTTAACCAACCGGGGGTGGGGGGCCAACGTCCTGACTTTC.

The chain joins TRBV10-3 to TRBJ1-2; D call uncertain. Germline-derived CDR1 and CDR2 are ENHRY and SYGVKD. The CDR3 has 12 amino acids. Trimming pared 7 bases from V and 3 bases from J, leaving 9 bases between. CDR3 amino acids: CAINTRDYGYTF. Here the CDR3 DNA reads TGTGCCATCAACACAAGGGACTATGGCTACACCTTC.

Worth noting for this clonotype: Sequence at one end of the junction differs from germline and may be a read error. CDR3 nucleotide sequence: TGTGTCAGCAGCCAAGTGGTAGGGGGCGGCTACGAGCAGTACTTC. Amino acids: CVSSQVVGGGYEQYF. The rearrangement joins TRBV4-2 to TRBJ2-7; 7 positions agree with TRBD1. The CDR3 sequence is 15 residues long. CDR1 and CDR2 from the germline V gene are LGHNA and YNFKEQ.

This clonotype was found a few times. This chain uses TRBV10-3 with TRBJ2-2, with TRBD2 matching 8 bases. CDR1 ENHRY and CDR2 SYGVKD come from the germline V gene. The CDR3 runs 14 residues. V was pared by 10 bases and J by 3 bases, with 7 bases of the junction left unmatched. Here the CDR3 reads CASSRGGDTGELFF. The CDR3 DNA follows: TGTGCCAGCAGCCGGGGGGGAGACACCGGGGAGCTGTTTTTT.